The 19 T cell receptor beta chains reported below all come from one sample, sequenced in a study of CD8 T cells in Susac syndrome. cDNA came from roughly 0.53 to 1 ug RNA primed by random hexamers. TCRdb used MiXCR to reprocess the immunoSEQ multiplex PCR reads, holding one entry per CDR3 protein. The table has about 140,000 distinct CDR3 sequences, approximately 95% seen once. The source material was CD4+ T cells from PBMCs. These receptors were taken from a human donor with Susac syndrome.

This chain uses TRBV12-3 or TRBV12-4 with TRBJ2-5; 7 bases fit TRBD2. The CDR3 contains 14 residues. Trimming at V came to 6 bases and at J to 5 bases, leaving 9 bases not matched to a gene. This CDR3 reads CASSLVGGKETQYF. The CDR3 DNA reads as TGTGCCAGCAGCCTTGTCGGGGGGAAGGAGACCCAGTACTTC.

The V call is TRBV20-1, the J call TRBJ1-6; 7 nucleotides line up with TRBD1. Germline trimming cut 0 bases from V and 10 bases from J; bases unmatched to any gene: 6. The CDR3 length is 14 residues. Germline loops: CDR1 DFQATT, CDR2 SNEGSKA (reference sequence). The CDR3 loop is CSARETGELSPLHF. The CDR3 coding sequence is TGCAGTGCTAGAGAAACAGGGGAGTTGTCACCCCTCCACTTT.

The chain joins TRBV15 to TRBJ1-2; D is uncertain. Trimming removed 5 bases at V and 7 bases at J, with 14 bases between. CDR3 length equals 13 residues. Germline V gives CDR1 LNHNV, CDR2 YYDKDF (reference sequence). The CDR3 DNA follows: TGTGCCACCAGCCTTGGATTCGAGGGTGGCTACACCTTC. Protein sequence: CATSLGFEGGYTF.

The chain combines TRBV30 with TRBJ1-5, with D unresolved. Germline lookup yields CDR1 GTSNPN and CDR2 SVGIG (reference sequence). The V end was cut by 1 base, the J end by 5 bases, with 12 bases between. This CDR3 has 14 residues. This chain's CDR3 is CAWSELTSDQPQHF. For the CDR3, the DNA is TGTGCCTGGAGTGAGCTGACCTCCGATCAGCCCCAGCATTTT.

V usage is TRBV11-2 and J usage is TRBJ2-3, with D maybe TRBD2 (6 bases). V was clipped by 4 bases and J by 4 bases, with 12 bases between them. Germline assignment: CDR1 SGHAT and CDR2 FQNNGV. There are 14 residues in the CDR3. The CDR3 sequence: CASSWRGGPDTQYF. As DNA, the CDR3 is TGTGCCAGCAGCTGGAGGGGTGGTCCAGATACGCAGTATTTT.

V gene TRBV12-3 or TRBV12-4 combines with J gene TRBJ2-3, with a weak D call TRBD1 (6 bases). V lost 5 bases and J lost 1, with 16 bases in between. The CDR3 consists of 16 residues. Written as DNA, the CDR3 is TGTGCCAGCAGTCCCGAGGACAGCGTCGGCACAGATACGCAGTATTTT. Protein sequence: CASSPEDSVGTDTQYF.

The rearrangement links TRBV12-3 or TRBV12-4 to TRBJ1-1; D unclear. The CDR3 totals 11 residues. Deletions cut 3 bases from V and 9 bases from J, with 8 bases between. The CDR3 DNA is TGTGCCAGCAGTTTTCTTACCCAAGCTTTCTTT. Protein product: CASSFLTQAFF.

The chain couples TRBV30 to TRBJ2-2; D perhaps matches TRBD2 (6 bases). This CDR3 contains 16 residues. Germline CDR1 and CDR2: GTSNPN and SVGIG (reference sequence). V dropped 0 bases and J dropped 8 bases, with 19 bases sitting between them. DNA of the CDR3: TGTGCCTGGAGTGTACTGAGGTACCCGGAGGGAGGGGAGCTGTTTTTT. Translation gives CAWSVLRYPEGGELFF.

The chain carries TRBV9 and TRBJ2-1; TRBD1 aligns across 7 bases. The CDR3 consists of 16 residues. V was pared by 0 bases and J by 0 bases, with 3 bases of the junction left unmatched. Per germline, CDR1 SGDLS and CDR2 YYNGEE. In nucleotides, the CDR3 is TGTGCCAGCAGCGTAGAGGCAGGGGGCTCCTACAATGAGCAGTTCTTC. Its protein product is CASSVEAGGSYNEQFF.

J is TRBJ2-7 and V is TRBV5-4; 7 nucleotides line up with TRBD1. From germline, CDR1 is SGHNT and CDR2 YYREEE (reference sequence). Trimming removed 4 bases from V and 6 bases from J; junction bases left unmatched: 13. The CDR3 is 15 amino acids. The CDR3 coding sequence is TGTGCCAGCAGCCGGATAACGGGACAGAGTTCCGAGCAGTACTTC. Encoded protein: CASSRITGQSSEQYF. The full variable domain, completed using reference TRBV5-4 and TRBJ2-7, is ETGVTQSPTHLIKTRGQQVTLRCSSQSGHNTVSWYQQALGQGPQFIFQYYREEENGRGNFPPRFSGLQFPNYSSELNVNALELDDSALYLCASSRITGQSSEQYFGPGTRLTVT.

This chain joins TRBV12-3 or TRBV12-4 and TRBJ1-1, with 7 bases identical to TRBD1. The J segment lost 1 base and the V segment lost 5 bases, leaving 7 bases of the junction unmatched. This CDR3 contains 15 residues. CDR3 nucleotides: TGTGCCAGCAGTCCGAACAGGGGACGGAACACTGAAGCTTTCTTT. Residues: CASSPNRGRNTEAFF.

The V call is TRBV2, the J call TRBJ2-5, with a tentative D call TRBD1 (5 bases). The length of the CDR3 is 16 residues. Trimming took off 7 bases at V and 3 bases at J, with 21 bases between the two ends. The germline V gene has CDR1 SNHLY and CDR2 FYNNEI. CDR3 sequence (DNA): TGTGCCAGCAAGTTGTTCATGGGGCTCGCTGAAGAGACCCAGTACTTC. Amino acids: CASKLFMGLAEETQYF.

This CDR3 is CASSQGGARETQYF. In DNA form, the CDR3 reads TGTGCCAGCAGCCAAGGGGGGGCCCGGGAGACCCAGTACTTC. V is TRBV3-1 and J is TRBJ2-5; D could derive from TRBD1 or TRBD2 (6 bases each). Trimming left V 1 base short and J 5 bases short, with 11 bases between. Germline V gene sequence: CDR1 LGHDT, CDR2 YNNKEL (reference sequence). The CDR3 sequence is 14 residues long.

The chain recombines TRBV2 with TRBJ2-3, with D perhaps matching TRBD1 or TRBD2 (5 bases each). In germline, CDR1 is SNHLY, CDR2 FYNNEI. V dropped 8 bases and J dropped 2 bases, with 11 bases sitting between them. This CDR3 spans 13 amino acids. The CDR3 loop is CASGPGTTDTQYF. The CDR3, as DNA: TGTGCCAGCGGGCCGGGGACCACAGATACGCAGTATTTT.

This chain connects TRBV7-2 to TRBJ2-5; a possible D gene is TRBD2 (6 bases). The CDR3 consists of 14 residues. Germline lookup yields CDR1 SGHTA and CDR2 FQGNSA. V was cut by 5 bases and J by 5 bases, with 15 bases left in between. CDR3 amino acids: CASSLGTLGETQYF. CDR3 DNA: TGTGCCAGCAGCCTAGGGACTCTGGGGGAGACCCAGTACTTC.

The V and J genes are TRBV4-1 and TRBJ2-3, with D perhaps matching TRBD1 (7 bases). Germline V gives CDR1 MGHRA, CDR2 YSYEKL. Trimming removed 0 bases from V and 1 base from J, with 14 bases in between. CDR3 length equals 17 residues. CDR3 sequence (DNA): TGCGCCAGCAGCCAAGATGGGGCAGGGGGGCGCACAGATACGCAGTATTTT. It encodes CASSQDGAGGRTDTQYF.

The chain is built from TRBV7-2 and TRBJ2-1; D gene ambiguous. The CDR3 covers 13 residues. V was shortened by 6 bases and J by 15 bases, with 21 bases between the two germline ends. Germline V lookup: CDR1 SGHTA, CDR2 FQGNSA. This CDR3 reads CASSSATLRLGFF. In DNA, the CDR3 is TGTGCCAGCAGTTCGGCAACCCTTCGGTTGGGGTTCTTC.

The rearrangement joins TRBV19 to TRBJ2-7; TRBD1 matches 8 bases. This CDR3 contains 15 residues. The germline CDR1 and CDR2 sequences are LNHDA and SQIVND (reference sequence). The V segment lost 4 bases and the J segment 6 bases; nucleotides outside the gene matches: 11. CDR3 sequence: CASSRRQGLDGEQYF. The DNA for the CDR3 is TGTGCCAGTAGTAGAAGACAGGGGTTAGATGGCGAGCAGTACTTC.

The chain employs TRBV15 and TRBJ2-5; D unresolved. The V gene's germline CDR1 is LNHNV and CDR2 YYDKDF (reference sequence). V lost 1 base to trimming and J lost 3 bases, with 15 bases between them. The CDR3 extends over 16 amino acids. DNA of the CDR3: TGTGCCACCAGCAGAGGCCCTCCCCGGCTCGAAGAGACCCAGTACTTC. Translating it yields CATSRGPPRLEETQYF.